This section outlines one T cell receptor beta chain sequence together with its context. Deletions cut 1 base from V and 5 bases from J, with 8 bases between. Per germline, CDR1 SGHVS and CDR2 FNYEAQ. The CDR3 contains 13 residues. Original handling: Reference gene primer amplification yielded estimated nucleated cell counts. Sequenced by immunoSEQ multiplex PCR; TCRdb stores in-frame clones only, minus some. V and J calls and clone size are as listed in that table; D and trimming were resolved from the DNA. The table lists roughly 40,000 clones, roughly 76% of them singletons. The sample belongs to a study of blood T cell repertoires in COVID-19. Study information: Samples representing acute and convalescent COVID-19 were sourced from the United States, Italy and Spain. PBMCs, B-cell-depleted T cells, or T cells provided the cDNA or gDNA that made up the material.

The V call is TRBV7-6, the J call TRBJ2-5, with D possibly matching TRBD2 (5 bases). Material: peripheral blood. The clonotype originates from a man aged 70 or older with active or convalescent COVID-19. This chain's CDR3 is CASSLGTWETQYF. The CDR3 DNA reads as TGTGCCAGCAGCTTAGGGACTTGGGAGACCCAGTACTTC.